The clone carrying this T cell receptor (beta chain) was detected many times. TCRdb used MiXCR to reprocess the PCR reads, holding one entry per CDR3 protein. The sample lists 9,500 to 14,000 distinct CDR3 sequences; about 23% were seen once. The data belong to a study of immune characterization of retroperitoneal liposarcoma. J lost 0 bases, V lost 0 bases, and 6 bases had no gene match. This CDR3 has 19 residues. Germline lookup yields CDR1 MNHNY and CDR2 SVGAGI (reference sequence). The sequence came from a female donor with retroperitoneal liposarcoma. Sequencing was carried out using blood. The chain joins TRBV6-6 to TRBJ2-1; TRBD2 agrees at 12 bases. CDR3: CASSYSTTTSGSSYNEQFF. CDR3 coding DNA: TGTGCCAGCAGTTACTCGACCACGACTAGCGGGAGCTCCTACAATGAGCAGTTCTTC.